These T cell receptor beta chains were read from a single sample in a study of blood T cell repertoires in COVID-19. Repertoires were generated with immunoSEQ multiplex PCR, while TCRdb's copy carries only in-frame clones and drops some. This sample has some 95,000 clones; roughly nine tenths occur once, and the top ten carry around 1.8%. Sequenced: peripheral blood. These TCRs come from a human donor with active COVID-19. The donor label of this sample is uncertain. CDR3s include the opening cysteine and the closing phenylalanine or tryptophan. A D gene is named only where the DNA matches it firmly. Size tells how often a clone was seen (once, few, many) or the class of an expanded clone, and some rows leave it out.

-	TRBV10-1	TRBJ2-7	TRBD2	TGCGCCAGCAGTGAGTCAATCGGACTAGCGGGGCTCTACGAGCAGTACTTC	CASSESIGLAGLYEQYF
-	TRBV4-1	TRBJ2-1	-	TGCGCCAGCAGCCCCGTGGAACGGGGGGCTGACAATGAGCAGTTCTTC	CASSPVERGADNEQFF
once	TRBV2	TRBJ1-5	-	TGTGCCAGCAGTGTCCCTGTAAACAATCAGCCCCAGCATTTT	CASSVPVNNQPQHF
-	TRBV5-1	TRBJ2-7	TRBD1	TGCGCCAGCAGCTCCACAGGGGGGTCCTACGAGCAGTACTTC	CASSSTGGSYEQYF
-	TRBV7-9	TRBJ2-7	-	TGTGCCAGCACCCAAACCGGGGTTCTCAACGAGCAGTACTTC	CASTQTGVLNEQYF
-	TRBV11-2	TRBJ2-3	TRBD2	TGTGCCAGCAGCTCACTTCGACTAGCGGGGAGCACAGATACGCAGTATTTT	CASSSLRLAGSTDTQYF
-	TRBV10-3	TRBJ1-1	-	TGTGCCATCAGTGAGTCTGGGGGCCAGAACACTGAAGCTTTCTTT	CAISESGGQNTEAFF
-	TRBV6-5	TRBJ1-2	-	TGTGCCAGCAGCCCATTAATCAGGGGCGGTAGCTACACCTTC	CASSPLIRGGSYTF
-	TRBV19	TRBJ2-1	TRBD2	TGTGCCAGTAGTATACGTAGCGGGGGGGGACCTCTACGTAATGAGCAGTTCTTC	CASSIRSGGGPLRNEQFF
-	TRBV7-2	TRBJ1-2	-	TGTGCCAGCAGCTTAGAGGGCAGGGTCTATGGCTACACCTTC	CASSLEGRVYGYTF
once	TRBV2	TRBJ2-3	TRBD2	TGTGCCAGCTGCCTGAACGGCGGGGGGGCTGGAGATACGCAGTATTTT	CASCLNGGGAGDTQYF
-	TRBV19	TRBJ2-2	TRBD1	TGTGCCAGTAGATATTGGACAGGGGACACCGGGGAGCTGTTTTTT	CASRYWTGDTGELFF
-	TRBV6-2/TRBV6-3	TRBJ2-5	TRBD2	TGTGCCAGCAGTCGGGGGGGCCCCGAGACCCAGTACTTC	CASSRGGPETQYF
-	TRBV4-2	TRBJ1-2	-	TGTGCCAGCAGCCAAGAGGGGGGAAGTGAGGCGGACGGCTACACCTTC	CASSQEGGSEADGYTF
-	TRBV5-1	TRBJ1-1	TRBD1	TGCGCCAGCAGCCAGACAGGGCAGAACACTGAAGCTTTCTTT	CASSQTGQNTEAFF
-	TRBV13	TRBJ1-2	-	TGTGCCAGCAGCGAGGGGGGGCCCCGGAACTATGGCTACACCTTC	CASSEGGPRNYGYTF
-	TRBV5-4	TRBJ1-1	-	TGTGCCAGCAGCTTGGGAAGTTGGAGAGAAACTGAAGCTTTCTTT	CASSLGSWRETEAFF
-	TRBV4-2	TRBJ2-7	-	TGTGCCAGCAGCCAAGACAGCTCCTACGAGCAGTACTTC	CASSQDSSYEQYF
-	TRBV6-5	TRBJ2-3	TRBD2	TGTGCCAGCAGACCCGGACTAGTGTCAGATACGCAGTATTTT	CASRPGLVSDTQYF
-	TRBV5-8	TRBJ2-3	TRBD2	TGTGCCAGCAGCTTGGCCGGGGTCGGGGGGGCCATGGAAAATACGCAGTATTTT	CASSLAGVGGAMENTQYF
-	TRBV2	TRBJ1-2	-	TGTGCCAGCAGCTATGAACTCGCTGACTATGGCTACACCTTC	CASSYELADYGYTF
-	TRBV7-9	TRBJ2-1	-	TGTGCCAGCACCTCGGGGATGACCGTAAATGAGCAGTTCTTC	CASTSGMTVNEQFF
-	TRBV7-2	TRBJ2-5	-	TGTGCCAGCAGCCCCCCTGAGTGGACATGGGAGACCCAGTACTTC	CASSPPEWTWETQYF
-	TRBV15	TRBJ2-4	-	TGTGCCACCAGCAAGCCAGGGGAAGCCAAAAACATTCAGTACTTC	CATSKPGEAKNIQYF